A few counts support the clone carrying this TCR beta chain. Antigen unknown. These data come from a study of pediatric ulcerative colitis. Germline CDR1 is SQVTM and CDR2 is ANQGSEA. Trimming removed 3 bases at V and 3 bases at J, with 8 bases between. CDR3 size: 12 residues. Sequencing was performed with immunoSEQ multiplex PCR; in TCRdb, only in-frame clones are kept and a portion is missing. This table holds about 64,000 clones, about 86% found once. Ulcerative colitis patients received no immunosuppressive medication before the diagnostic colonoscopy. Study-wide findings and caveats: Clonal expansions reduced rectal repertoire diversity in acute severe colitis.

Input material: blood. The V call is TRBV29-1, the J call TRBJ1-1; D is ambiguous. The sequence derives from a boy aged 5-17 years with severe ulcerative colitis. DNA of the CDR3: TGCAGCGTTGATGGGTCGGACACTGAAGCTTTCTTT. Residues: CSVDGSDTEAFF.